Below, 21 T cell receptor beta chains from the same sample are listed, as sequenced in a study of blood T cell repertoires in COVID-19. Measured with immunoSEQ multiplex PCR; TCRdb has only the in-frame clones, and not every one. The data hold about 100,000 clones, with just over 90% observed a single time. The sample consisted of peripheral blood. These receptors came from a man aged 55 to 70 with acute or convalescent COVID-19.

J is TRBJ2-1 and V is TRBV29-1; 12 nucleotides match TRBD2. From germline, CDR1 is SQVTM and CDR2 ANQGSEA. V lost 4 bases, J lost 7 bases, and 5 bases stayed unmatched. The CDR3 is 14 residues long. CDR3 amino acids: CSVARLAGGNEQFF. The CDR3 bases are TGCAGCGTTGCCAGGCTAGCGGGAGGGAATGAGCAGTTCTTC.

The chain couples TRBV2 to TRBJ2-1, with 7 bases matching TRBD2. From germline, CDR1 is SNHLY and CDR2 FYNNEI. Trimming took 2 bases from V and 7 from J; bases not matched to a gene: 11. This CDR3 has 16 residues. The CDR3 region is CASSESRLSRGNEQFF. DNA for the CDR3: TGTGCCAGCAGTGAAAGTCGACTATCGCGGGGGAATGAGCAGTTCTTC.

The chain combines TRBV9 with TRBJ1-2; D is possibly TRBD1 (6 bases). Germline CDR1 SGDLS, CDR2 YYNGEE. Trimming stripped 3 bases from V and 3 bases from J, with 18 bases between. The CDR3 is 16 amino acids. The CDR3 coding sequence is TGTGCCAGCAGCGCCGCCACGGGGGGGCCAGACTATGGCTACACCTTC. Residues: CASSAATGGPDYGYTF.

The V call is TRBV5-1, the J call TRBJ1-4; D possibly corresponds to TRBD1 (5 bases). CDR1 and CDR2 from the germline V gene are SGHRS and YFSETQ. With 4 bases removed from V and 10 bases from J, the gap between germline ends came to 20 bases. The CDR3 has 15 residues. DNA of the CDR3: TGCGCCAGCAGCCCGCGGGGGACCGAACCCGGAAAACTGTTTTTT. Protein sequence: CASSPRGTEPGKLFF.

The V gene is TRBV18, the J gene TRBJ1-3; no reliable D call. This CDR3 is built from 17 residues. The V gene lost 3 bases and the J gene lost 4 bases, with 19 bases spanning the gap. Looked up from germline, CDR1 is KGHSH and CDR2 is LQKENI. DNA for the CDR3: TGTGCCAGCTCACCCACCGGTTCGGGGAATACCGGAAACACCATATATTTT. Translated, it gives CASSPTGSGNTGNTIYF.

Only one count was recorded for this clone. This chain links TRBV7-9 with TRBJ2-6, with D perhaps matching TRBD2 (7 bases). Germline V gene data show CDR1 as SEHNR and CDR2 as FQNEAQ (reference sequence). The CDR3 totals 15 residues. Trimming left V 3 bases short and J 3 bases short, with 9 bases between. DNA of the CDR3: TGTGCCAGCAGCTTCGGGGGGCATGGGGCCAACGTCCTGACTTTC. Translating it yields CASSFGGHGANVLTF.

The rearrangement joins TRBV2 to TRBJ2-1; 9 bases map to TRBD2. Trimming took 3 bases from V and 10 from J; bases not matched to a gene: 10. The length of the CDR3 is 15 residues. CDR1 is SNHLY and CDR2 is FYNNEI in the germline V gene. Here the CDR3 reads CASSDLLAGIWEQFF. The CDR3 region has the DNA TGTGCCAGCAGTGACCTTCTAGCGGGAATATGGGAGCAGTTCTTC.

This CDR3 reads CASMSGGQANEKLFF. CDR3 nucleotides: TGCGCCAGCATGTCCGGGGGACAGGCTAATGAAAAACTGTTTTTT. The chain combines TRBV10-2 with TRBJ1-4; 8 nucleotides match TRBD1. The CDR3 spans 15 residues. Germline loops: CDR1 WSHSY, CDR2 SAAADI. V lost 7 bases to trimming and J lost 3 bases; unmatched junction nucleotides: 7.

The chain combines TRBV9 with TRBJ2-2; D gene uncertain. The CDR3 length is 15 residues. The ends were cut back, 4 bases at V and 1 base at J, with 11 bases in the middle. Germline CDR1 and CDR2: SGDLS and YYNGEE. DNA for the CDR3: TGTGCCAGCAGCCCATTTGACTTGAACACCGGGGAGCTGTTTTTT. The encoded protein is CASSPFDLNTGELFF.

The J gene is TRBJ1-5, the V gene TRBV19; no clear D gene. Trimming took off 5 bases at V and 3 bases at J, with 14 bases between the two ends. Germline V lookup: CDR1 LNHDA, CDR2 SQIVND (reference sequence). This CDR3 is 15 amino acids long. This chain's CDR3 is CASSLLTSSNQPQHF. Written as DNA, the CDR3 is TGTGCCAGTAGTTTACTTACCTCCTCCAATCAGCCCCAGCATTTT. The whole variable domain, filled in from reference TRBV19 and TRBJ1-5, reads DGGITQSPKYLFRKEGQNVTLSCEQNLNHDAMYWYRQDPGQGLRLIYYSQIVNDFQKGDIAEGYSVSREKKESFPLTVTSAQKNPTAFYLCASSLLTSSNQPQHFGDGTRLSIL.

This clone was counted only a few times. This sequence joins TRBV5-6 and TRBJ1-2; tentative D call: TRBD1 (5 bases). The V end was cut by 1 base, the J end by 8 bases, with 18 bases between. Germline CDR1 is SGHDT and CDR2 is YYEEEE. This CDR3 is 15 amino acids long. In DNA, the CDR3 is TGTGCCAGCAGCTTGAATTTCGGGGGAGAAGGGGGCTACACCTTC. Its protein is CASSLNFGGEGGYTF. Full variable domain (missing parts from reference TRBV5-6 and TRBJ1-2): DAGVTQSPTHLIKTRGQQVTLRCSPKSGHDTVSWYQQALGQGPQFIFQYYEEEERQRGNFPDRFSGHQFPNYSSELNVNALLLGDSALYLCASSLNFGGEGGYTFGSGTRLTVV.

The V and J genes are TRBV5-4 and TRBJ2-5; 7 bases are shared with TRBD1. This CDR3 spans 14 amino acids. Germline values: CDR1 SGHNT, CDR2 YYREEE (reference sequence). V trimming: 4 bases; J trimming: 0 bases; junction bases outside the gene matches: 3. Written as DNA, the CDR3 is TGTGCCAGCAGCCGGGACAGTTACCAAGAGACCCAGTACTTC. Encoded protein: CASSRDSYQETQYF.

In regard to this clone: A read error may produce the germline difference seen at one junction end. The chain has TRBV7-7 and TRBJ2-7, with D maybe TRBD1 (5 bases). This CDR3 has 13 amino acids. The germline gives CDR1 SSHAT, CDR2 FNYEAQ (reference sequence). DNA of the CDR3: TGTGCTAGCAGCCCCTCAGGGCCCTACGAGCAGTACTTC. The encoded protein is CASSPSGPYEQYF.

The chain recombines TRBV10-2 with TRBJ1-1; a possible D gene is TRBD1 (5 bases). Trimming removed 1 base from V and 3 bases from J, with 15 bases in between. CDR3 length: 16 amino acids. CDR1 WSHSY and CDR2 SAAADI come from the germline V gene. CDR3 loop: CASSEWGDPRYTEAFF. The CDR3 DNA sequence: TGCGCCAGCAGTGAGTGGGGGGATCCGAGGTACACTGAAGCTTTCTTT.

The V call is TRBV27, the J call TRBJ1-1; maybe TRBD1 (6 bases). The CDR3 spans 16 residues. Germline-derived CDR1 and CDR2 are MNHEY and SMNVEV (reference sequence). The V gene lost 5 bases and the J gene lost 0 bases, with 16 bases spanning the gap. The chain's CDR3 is CASSPGDNLMNTEAFF. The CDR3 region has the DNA TGTGCCAGCAGTCCAGGGGACAACCTGATGAACACTGAAGCTTTCTTT.

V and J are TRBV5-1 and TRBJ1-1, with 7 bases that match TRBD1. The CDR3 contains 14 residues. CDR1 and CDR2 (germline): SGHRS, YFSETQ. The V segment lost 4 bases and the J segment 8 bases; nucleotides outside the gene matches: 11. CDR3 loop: CASSPEYRGKEAFF. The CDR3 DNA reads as TGCGCCAGCAGCCCAGAATACAGGGGCAAGGAAGCTTTCTTT.

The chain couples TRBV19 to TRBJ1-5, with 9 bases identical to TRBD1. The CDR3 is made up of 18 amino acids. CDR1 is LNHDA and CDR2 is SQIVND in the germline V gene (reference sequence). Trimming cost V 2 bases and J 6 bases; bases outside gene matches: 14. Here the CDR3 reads CASSIMGTGTVSTQPQHF. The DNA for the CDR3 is TGTGCCAGTAGTATAATGGGGACAGGGACGGTGAGTACTCAGCCCCAGCATTTT. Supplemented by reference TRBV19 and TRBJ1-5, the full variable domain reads DGGITQSPKYLFRKEGQNVTLSCEQNLNHDAMYWYRQDPGQGLRLIYYSQIVNDFQKGDIAEGYSVSREKKESFPLTVTSAQKNPTAFYLCASSIMGTGTVSTQPQHFGDGTRLSIL.

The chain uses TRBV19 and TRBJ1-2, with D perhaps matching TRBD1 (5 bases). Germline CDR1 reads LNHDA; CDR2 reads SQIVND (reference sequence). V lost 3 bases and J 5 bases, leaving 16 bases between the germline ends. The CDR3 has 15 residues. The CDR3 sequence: CASSIPYGARYGYTF. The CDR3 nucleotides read TGTGCCAGTAGTATCCCGTATGGGGCGCGGTATGGCTACACCTTC.

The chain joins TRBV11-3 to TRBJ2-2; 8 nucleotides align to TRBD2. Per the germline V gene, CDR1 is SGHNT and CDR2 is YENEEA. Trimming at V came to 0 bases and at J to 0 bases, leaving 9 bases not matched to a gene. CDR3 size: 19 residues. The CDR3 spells CASSLDQAGGPANTGELFF. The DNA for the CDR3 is TGTGCCAGCAGCTTAGATCAGGCGGGGGGACCCGCGAACACCGGGGAGCTGTTTTTT.

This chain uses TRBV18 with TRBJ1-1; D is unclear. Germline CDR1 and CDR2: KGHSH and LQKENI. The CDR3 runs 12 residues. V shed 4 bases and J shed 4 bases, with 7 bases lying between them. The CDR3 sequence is CASSLLPTEAFF. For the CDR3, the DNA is TGTGCCAGCTCACTACTTCCCACTGAAGCTTTCTTT.

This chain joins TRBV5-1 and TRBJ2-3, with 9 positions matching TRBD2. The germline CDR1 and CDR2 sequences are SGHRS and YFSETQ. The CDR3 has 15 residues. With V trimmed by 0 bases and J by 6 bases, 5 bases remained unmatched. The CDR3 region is CASSLEIAGADTQYF. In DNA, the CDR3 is TGCGCCAGCAGCTTGGAAATAGCGGGAGCGGATACGCAGTATTTT.